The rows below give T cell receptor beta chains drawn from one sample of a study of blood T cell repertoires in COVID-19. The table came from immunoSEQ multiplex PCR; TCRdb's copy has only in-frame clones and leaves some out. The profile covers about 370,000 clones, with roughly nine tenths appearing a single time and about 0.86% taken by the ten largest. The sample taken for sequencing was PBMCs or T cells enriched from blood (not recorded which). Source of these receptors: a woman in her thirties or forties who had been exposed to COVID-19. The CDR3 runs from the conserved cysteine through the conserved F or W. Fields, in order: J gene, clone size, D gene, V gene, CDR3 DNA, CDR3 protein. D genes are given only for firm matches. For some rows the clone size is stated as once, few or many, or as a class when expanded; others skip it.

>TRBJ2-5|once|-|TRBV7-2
TGTGCCAGCAGCCCCGCAGGGGTAAGGGAGACCCAGTACTTC
CASSPAGVRETQYF
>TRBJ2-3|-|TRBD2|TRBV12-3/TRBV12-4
TGTGCCAGCAGTTTAGCGAGTAGCGGGGGGGCGTATTTT
CASSLASSGGAYF
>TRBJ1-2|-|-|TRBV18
TGTGCCAGCTCACCCAGGGAGGAGAGGGGCTACACCTTC
CASSPREERGYTF
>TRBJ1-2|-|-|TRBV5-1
TGCGCCAGCAGCTTGGGGCAGGGCATATTCTTCGGTGGCTACACCTTC
CASSLGQGIFFGGYTF
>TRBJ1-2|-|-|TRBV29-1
TGCAGCGTTGATCCCGACACTTACTATGGCTACACCTTC
CSVDPDTYYGYTF
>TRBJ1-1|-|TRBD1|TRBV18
TGTGCCAGCTCACCAACTGCTGACAGGGTGGCTGAAGCTTTCTTT
CASSPTADRVAEAFF
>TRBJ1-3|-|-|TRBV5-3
TGTGCCAGAAGCTTGGCTCCTAGCCGCGGGAACACCATATATTTT
CARSLAPSRGNTIYF
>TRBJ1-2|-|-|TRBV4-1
TGCGCCAGCAGCCAAGATTCTCGACCGACAGCCTATGGCTACACCTTC
CASSQDSRPTAYGYTF
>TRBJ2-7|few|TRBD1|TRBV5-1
TGCGCCAGCAGCAGCGGGACAGGGACCGGTTGGGGCGAGCAGTACTTC
CASSSGTGTGWGEQYF
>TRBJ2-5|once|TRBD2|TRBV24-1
TGTGCCACCAGTGATTCAGCTCGACTAGCGGGATCAGAGACCCAGTACTTC
CATSDSARLAGSETQYF
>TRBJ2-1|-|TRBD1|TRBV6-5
TGTGCCAGCAGTTCGGGACAGGGCAGCAATGAGCAGTTCTTC
CASSSGQGSNEQFF
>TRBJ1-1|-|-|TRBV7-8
TGTGCCAGCAGCGTTACTTTGAACACTGAAGCTTTCTTT
CASSVTLNTEAFF
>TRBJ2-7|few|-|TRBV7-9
TGTGCCAGCAGCGTCCCCCTGAGCTACGAGCAGTACTTC
CASSVPLSYEQYF
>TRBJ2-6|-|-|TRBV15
TGTGCCACCAGCAGAAACAGGGTCAGGCTCTCTGGGGCCAACGTCCTGACTTTC
CATSRNRVRLSGANVLTF
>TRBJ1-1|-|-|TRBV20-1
TGCAGTGCTAGTGTTCGCACTGAAGCTTTCTTT
CSASVRTEAFF
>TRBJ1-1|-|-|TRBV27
TGTGCCAGCAGCCGGCGGGGGTTGACTGAAGCTTTCTTT
CASSRRGLTEAFF
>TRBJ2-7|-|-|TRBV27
TGTGCCAGCAGTTTAACAGTCACCTACGAGCAGTACTTC
CASSLTVTYEQYF
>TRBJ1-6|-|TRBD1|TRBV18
TGTGCCAGCTCACCCCCGGGACAGACTAATTCACCCCTCCACTTT
CASSPPGQTNSPLHF
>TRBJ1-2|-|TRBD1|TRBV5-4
TGTGCCAGCAGCTTGGGACAGGGGGCCTATGGCTACACCTTC
CASSLGQGAYGYTF
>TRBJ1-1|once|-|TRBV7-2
TGTGCCAGCCTATTATTCAGGGGAGGGACTGAAGCTTTCTTT
CASLLFRGGTEAFF
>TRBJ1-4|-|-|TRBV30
TGTGCCTGGAGTGGGGCTCCAGGTCGACGGAATGAAAAACTGTTTTTT
CAWSGAPGRRNEKLFF
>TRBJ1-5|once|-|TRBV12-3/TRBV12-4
TGTGCCAGCAGTTCCCAGGGATTCCAGCCCCAGCATTTT
CASSSQGFQPQHF
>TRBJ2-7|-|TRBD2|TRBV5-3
TGTGCCAGAAGCTTGGTCCTAGCGGGGGACCTCCCCTACGAGCAGTACTTC
CARSLVLAGDLPYEQYF
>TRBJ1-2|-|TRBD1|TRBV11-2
TGTGCCAGCAGCTTAGTGGACAGGGCCGTAGGTGGCTACACCTTC
CASSLVDRAVGGYTF
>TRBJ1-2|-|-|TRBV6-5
TGTGCCAGCAGTTACGCAGCAGGGTTCTATGGCTACACCTTC
CASSYAAGFYGYTF
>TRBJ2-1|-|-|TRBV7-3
TGTGCCAGCAAGGCCAGGGGGGACAATGAGCAGTTCTTC
CASKARGDNEQFF
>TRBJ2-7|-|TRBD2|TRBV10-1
TGCGCCAGCCCAGATGGGGGGGAGGGGTCCTACGAGCAGTACTTC
CASPDGGEGSYEQYF
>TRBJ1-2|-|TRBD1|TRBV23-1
TGCGCCAGCAGTCAATCGTACAGGGGTTGGTATGGCTACACCTTC
CASSQSYRGWYGYTF
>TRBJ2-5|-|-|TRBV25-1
TGTGCCAGCAGTGAAGGGGGGGGCCGAGAGACCCAGTACTTC
CASSEGGGRETQYF
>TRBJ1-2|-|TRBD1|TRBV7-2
TGTGCCAGCAGCCGGGACAGCTCGAGGGGCTACACCTTC
CASSRDSSRGYTF
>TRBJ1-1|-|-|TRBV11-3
TGTGCCAGCAGCTTAGAAACTGACACTGAAGCTTTCTTT
CASSLETDTEAFF
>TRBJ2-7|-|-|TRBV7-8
TGTGCCAGTGGGGGCAGGGCTATCTTCGAGCAGTACTTC
CASGGRAIFEQYF
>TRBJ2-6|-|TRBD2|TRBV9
TGTGCCAGCAGCTCCGGGACTAGCGGGAGTTCTTCAGTAGCTGGGGCCAACGTCCTGACTTTC
CASSSGTSGSSSVAGANVLTF
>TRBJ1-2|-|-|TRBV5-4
TGTGCCAGCAGCTTGGCGGGGGTTACTAACTATGGCTACACCTTC
CASSLAGVTNYGYTF
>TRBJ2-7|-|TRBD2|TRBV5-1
TGCGCCAGCAGCCAGCCTAGCGGGGGGGCGTACGAGCAGTACTTC
CASSQPSGGAYEQYF
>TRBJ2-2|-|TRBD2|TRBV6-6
TGTGCCAGCAGTTACTTTGCGGGGGGGCTCACCGGGGAGCTGTTTTTT
CASSYFAGGLTGELFF
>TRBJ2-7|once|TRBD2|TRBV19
TGTGCCAGTAGAAGGCGGGAGGGCCGGTCCTACGAGCAGTACTTC
CASRRREGRSYEQYF
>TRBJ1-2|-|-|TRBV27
TGTGCCAGCAGTTTCGGGAGTAACTATGGCTACACCTTC
CASSFGSNYGYTF
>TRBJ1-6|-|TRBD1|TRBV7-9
TGTGCCAGCAGTTCCGACAGGGATAATTCACCCCTCCACTTT
CASSSDRDNSPLHF
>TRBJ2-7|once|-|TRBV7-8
TGTGCCAGCGGAAACCCATCTTCAGGGGCCTACGAGCAGTACTTC
CASGNPSSGAYEQYF
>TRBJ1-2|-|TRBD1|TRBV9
TGTGCCAGCAGCGTAGGGGACAGGGCCCCTGGCTACACCTTC
CASSVGDRAPGYTF
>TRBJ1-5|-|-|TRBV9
TGTGCCAGCAGCGCGGGACCGGGGGGCGGCAATCAGCCCCAGCATTTT
CASSAGPGGGNQPQHF
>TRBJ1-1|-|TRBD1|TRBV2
TGTGCCAGCGACAGGGGGGGAACTGAAGCTTTCTTT
CASDRGGTEAFF
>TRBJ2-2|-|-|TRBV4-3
TGCGCCAGCAGCCAAGACCAAGCGGACACCGGGGAGCTGTTTTTT
CASSQDQADTGELFF
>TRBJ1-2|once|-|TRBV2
TGTGCCAGCAGGGATAACAGTAATGGCTACACCTTC
CASRDNSNGYTF
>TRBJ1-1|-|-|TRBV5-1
TGCGCCAGCAGCTTGGAGGGGATAGGTGAAGCTTTCTTT
CASSLEGIGEAFF
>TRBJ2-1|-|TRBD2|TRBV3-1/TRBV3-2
TGTGCCAGCAGCCGGTCCTCCTGGCGGGGGGGCGGACTTAGCTCCTACAATGAGCAGTTCTTC
CASSRSSWRGGGLSSYNEQFF